This TCR beta chain was documented in a study of shared clonotypes between healthy human individuals. Remarks on this clone: Its antigen is undetermined.

This was a deep-level run. Several immunoSEQ 96-well plates shared each subset's DNA, each plate a replicate. Ten immunoSEQ deep assay plates were used to sequence the DNA of unsorted PBMCs. Some clones are missing from TCRdb's copy, which holds only in-frame ones; the method was immunoSEQ multiplex PCR. The sample records 400,000 to 600,000 clones, roughly 83% being singletons. Study-level points and caveats: Few donors limited the genetic and exposure-history diversity represented.

Germline CDR1 and CDR2: SGDLS and YYNGEE. This CDR3 has 17 residues. V was cut by 2 bases and J by 0 bases, with 12 bases left in between. The receptor was derived from a woman between 35 and 50 years old in good health. Some clones in this sample may be carry-over from other donors' samples. The rearrangement links TRBV9 to TRBJ2-6, with TRBD2 as a possible D gene (5 bases). Sequences were obtained from PBMCs. The CDR3 spells CASSVSPTSSGANVLTF. In DNA, the CDR3 is TGTGCCAGCAGCGTGTCCCCCACTAGCTCTGGGGCCAACGTCCTGACTTTC.